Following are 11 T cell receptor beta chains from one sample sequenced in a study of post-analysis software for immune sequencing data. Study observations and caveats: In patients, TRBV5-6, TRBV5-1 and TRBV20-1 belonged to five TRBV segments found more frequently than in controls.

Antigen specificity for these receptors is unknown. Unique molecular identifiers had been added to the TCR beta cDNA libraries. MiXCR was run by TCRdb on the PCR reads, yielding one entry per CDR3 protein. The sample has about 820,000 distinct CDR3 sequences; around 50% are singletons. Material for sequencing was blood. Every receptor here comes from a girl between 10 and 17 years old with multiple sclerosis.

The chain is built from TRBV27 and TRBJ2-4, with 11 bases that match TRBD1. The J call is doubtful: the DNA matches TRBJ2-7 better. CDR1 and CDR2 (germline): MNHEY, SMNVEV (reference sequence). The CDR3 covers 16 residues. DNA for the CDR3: TGTGCCAGCAGTTTAAAGGGACAGGGGGGCCCCTACGAGCAGTACTTC. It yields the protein CASSLKGQGGPYEQYF.

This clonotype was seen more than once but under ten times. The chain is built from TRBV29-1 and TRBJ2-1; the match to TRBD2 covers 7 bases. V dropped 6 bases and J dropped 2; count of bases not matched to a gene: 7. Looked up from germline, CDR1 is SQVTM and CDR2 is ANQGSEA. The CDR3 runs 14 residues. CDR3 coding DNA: TGCAGCGTCGACCTTGGGAGGGCCTACAATGAGCAGTTCTTC. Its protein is CSVDLGRAYNEQFF.

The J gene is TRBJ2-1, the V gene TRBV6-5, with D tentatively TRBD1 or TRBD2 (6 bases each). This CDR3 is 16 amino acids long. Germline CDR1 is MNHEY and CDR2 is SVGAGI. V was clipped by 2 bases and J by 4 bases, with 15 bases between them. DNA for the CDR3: TGTGCCAGCAGTTACGGGGGGCGAGGTTGGTACAATGAGCAGTTCTTC. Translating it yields CASSYGGRGWYNEQFF.

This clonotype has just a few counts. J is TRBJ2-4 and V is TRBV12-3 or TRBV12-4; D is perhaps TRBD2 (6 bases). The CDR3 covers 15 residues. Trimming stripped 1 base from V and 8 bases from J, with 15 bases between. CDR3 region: CASSLGGWGTDIQYF. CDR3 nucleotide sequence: TGTGCCAGCAGTTTAGGCGGGTGGGGGACTGACATTCAGTACTTC.

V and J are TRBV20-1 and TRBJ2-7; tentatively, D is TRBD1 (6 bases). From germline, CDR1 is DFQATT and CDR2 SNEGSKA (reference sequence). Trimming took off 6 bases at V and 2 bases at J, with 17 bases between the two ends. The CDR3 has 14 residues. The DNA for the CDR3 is TGCAGTGCGCCGACCGGGACACGAGCCTACGAGCAGTACTTC. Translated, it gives CSAPTGTRAYEQYF.

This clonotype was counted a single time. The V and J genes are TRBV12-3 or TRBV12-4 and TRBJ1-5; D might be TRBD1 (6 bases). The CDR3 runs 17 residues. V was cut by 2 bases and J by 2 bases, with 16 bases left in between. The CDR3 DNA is TGTGCCAGCAGTTTAAGGGGGTCCCCTACCCGCAATCAGCCCCAGCATTTT. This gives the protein CASSLRGSPTRNQPQHF.

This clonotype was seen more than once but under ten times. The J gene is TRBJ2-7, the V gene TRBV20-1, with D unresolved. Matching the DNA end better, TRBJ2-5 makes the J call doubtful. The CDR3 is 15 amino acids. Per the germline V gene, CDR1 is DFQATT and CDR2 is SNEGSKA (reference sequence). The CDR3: CSARNPRGDPETQYF. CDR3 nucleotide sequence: TGCAGTGCTAGGAACCCACGTGGGGATCCGGAGACCCAGTACTTC.

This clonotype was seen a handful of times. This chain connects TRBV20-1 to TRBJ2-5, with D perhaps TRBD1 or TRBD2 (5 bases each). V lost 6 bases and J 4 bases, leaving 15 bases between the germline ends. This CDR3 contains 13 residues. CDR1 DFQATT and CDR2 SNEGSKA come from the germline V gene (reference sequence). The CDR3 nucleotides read TGCAGTGCGGAAACCGGGACCCCAGAGACCCAGTACTTC. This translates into CSAETGTPETQYF.

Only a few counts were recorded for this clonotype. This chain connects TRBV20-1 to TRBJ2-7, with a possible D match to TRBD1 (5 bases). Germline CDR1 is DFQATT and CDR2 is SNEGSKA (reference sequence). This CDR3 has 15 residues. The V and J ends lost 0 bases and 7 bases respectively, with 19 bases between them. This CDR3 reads CSARDRGPRAGEQYF. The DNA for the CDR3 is TGCAGTGCTAGAGATCGTGGTCCCAGGGCAGGGGAGCAGTACTTC.

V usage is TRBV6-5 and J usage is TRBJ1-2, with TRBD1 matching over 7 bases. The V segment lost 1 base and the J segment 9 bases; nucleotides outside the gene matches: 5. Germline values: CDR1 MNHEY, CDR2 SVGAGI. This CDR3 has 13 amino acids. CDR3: CASSYFQQGRYTF. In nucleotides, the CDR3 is TGTGCCAGCAGTTACTTCCAACAGGGGCGCTACACCTTC.

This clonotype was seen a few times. As DNA, the CDR3 is TGCGCCAGCAGCACTAGGAGCTCCTACGAGCAGTACTTC. It yields the protein CASSTRSSYEQYF. The chain links TRBV4-1 to TRBJ2-7; weak D call: TRBD2 (5 bases). The CDR3 is 13 residues long. Trimming removed 5 bases at V and 0 bases at J, with 8 bases between. Germline CDR1 and CDR2: MGHRA and YSYEKL.